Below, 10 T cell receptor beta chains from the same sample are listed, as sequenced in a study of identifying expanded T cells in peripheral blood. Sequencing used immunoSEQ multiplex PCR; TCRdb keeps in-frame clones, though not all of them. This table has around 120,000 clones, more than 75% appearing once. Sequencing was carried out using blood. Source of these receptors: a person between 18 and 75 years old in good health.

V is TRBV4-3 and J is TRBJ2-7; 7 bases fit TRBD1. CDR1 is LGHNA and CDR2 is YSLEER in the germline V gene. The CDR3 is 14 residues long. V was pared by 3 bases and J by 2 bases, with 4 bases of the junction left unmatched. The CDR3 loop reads CASSHDRATYEQYF. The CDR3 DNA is TGCGCCAGCAGCCATGACAGGGCCACCTACGAGCAGTACTTC.

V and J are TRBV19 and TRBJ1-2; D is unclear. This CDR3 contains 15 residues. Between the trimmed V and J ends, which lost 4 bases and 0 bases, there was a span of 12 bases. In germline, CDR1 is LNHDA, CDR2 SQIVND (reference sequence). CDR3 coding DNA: TGTGCCAGTAGTAACCCAGGTGTCGCTAACTATGGCTACACCTTC. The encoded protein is CASSNPGVANYGYTF. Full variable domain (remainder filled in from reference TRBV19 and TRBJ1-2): DGGITQSPKYLFRKEGQNVTLSCEQNLNHDAMYWYRQDPGQGLRLIYYSQIVNDFQKGDIAEGYSVSREKKESFPLTVTSAQKNPTAFYLCASSNPGVANYGYTFGSGTRLTVV.

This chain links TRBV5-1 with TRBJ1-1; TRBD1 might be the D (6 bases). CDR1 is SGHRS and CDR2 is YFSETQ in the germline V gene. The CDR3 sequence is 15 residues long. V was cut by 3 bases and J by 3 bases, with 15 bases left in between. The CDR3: CASSSGGQRHTEAFF. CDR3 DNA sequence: TGCGCCAGCAGCTCAGGAGGACAGCGTCACACTGAAGCTTTCTTT.

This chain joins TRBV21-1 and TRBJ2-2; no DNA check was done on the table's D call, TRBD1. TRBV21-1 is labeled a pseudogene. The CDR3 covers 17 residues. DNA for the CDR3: TGTGCCAGCAGCCCCAAAGGAGGGACAGGGAACACCGGGGAGCTGTTTTTT. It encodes CASSPKGGTGNTGELFF.

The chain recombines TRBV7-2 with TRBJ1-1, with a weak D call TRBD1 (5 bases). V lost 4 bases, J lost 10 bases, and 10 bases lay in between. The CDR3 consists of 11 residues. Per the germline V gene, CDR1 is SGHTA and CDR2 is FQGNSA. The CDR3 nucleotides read TGTGCCAGCAGCTCACCAAGGGGAGCTTTCTTT. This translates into CASSSPRGAFF.

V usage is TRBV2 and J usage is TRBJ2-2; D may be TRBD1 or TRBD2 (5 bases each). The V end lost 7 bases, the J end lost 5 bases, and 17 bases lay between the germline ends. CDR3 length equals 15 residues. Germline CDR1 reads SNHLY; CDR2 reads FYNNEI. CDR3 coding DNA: TGTGCCAGCAAAACTTATCGGGACGGGACCGGGGAGCTGTTTTTT. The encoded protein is CASKTYRDGTGELFF.

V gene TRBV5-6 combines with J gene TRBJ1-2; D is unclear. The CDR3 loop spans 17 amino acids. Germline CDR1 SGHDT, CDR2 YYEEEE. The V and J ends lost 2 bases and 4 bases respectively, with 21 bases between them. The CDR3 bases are TGTGCCAGCAGCTTCAGACGGTCCCAAGGGTGGGCCTATGGCTACACCTTC. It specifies CASSFRRSQGWAYGYTF.

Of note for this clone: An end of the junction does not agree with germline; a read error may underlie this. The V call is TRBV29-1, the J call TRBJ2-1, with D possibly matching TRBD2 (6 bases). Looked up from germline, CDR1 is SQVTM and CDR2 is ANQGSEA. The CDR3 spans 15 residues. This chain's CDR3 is CSVKDGGNSYNEQFF. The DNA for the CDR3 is TGCAGCGTTAAAGACGGCGGGAACTCCTACAATGAGCAGTTCTTC.

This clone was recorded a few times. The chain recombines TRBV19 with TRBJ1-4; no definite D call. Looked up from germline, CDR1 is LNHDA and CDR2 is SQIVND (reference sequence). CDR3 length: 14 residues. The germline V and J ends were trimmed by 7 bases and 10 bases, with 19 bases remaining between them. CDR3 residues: CASNQEWPHGKLFF. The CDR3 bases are TGTGCCAGTAATCAAGAGTGGCCTCATGGAAAACTGTTTTTT.

CDR3 region: CASSPGTNYNEQFF. The CDR3 DNA follows: TGTGCCAGCAGCCCAGGGACGAATTACAATGAGCAGTTCTTC. This chain joins TRBV11-3 and TRBJ2-1, with D perhaps assigned TRBD1 or TRBD2 (5 bases each). Germline V gene sequence: CDR1 SGHNT, CDR2 YENEEA. The length of the CDR3 is 14 residues. V dropped 5 bases and J dropped 4 bases, with 12 bases sitting between them.